Below, 3 T cell receptor beta chains from the same sample are listed, as sequenced in a study of blood T cell repertoires in COVID-19 (dated by TCRdb to about 2020). The library was obtained by the immunoSEQ multiplex PCR assay. Drawn from immuneACCESS, this table holds only the in-frame rearrangements with V and J called that TCRdb kept. Clones are partly lost; checked studies trace under half to an unresolved V gene and leave the rest unexplained. The sample contains about 160,000 clones, 85% to 95% of them found a single time. Of the sample, roughly 4.8% falls within the top ten clones. Sequenced sample: peripheral blood. The receptors originated from a woman aged 45 to 65 with acute or convalescent COVID-19.

This clone was picked up one time. This sequence joins TRBV7-2 and TRBJ1-3; no clear D gene. Germline values: CDR1 SGHTA, CDR2 FQGNSA. V was trimmed by 5 bases and J by 2 bases, leaving 16 bases between them. The CDR3 runs to 16 residues. CDR3 in DNA: TGTGCCAGCAGCCGCACGCCGGGGATGGCTGGAAACACCATATATTTT. It translates to CASSRTPGMAGNTIYF.

J is TRBJ1-6 and V is TRBV4-3; TRBD1 matches 7 bases. The V segment lost 4 bases and the J segment 6 bases; nucleotides outside the gene matches: 3. The V gene's germline CDR1 is LGHNA and CDR2 YSLEER. The CDR3 extends over 14 amino acids. The CDR3, as DNA: TGCGCCAGCAGCCTAGCAGGGGGTAATTCACCCCTCCACTTT. It codes for CASSLAGGNSPLHF.

The chain couples TRBV2 to TRBJ1-5; the match to TRBD1 covers 7 bases. Trimming cost V 10 bases and J 2 bases; bases outside gene matches: 5. The CDR3 is made up of 13 amino acids. CDR1 SNHLY and CDR2 FYNNEI come from the germline V gene. The CDR3 bases are TGTGCCACTACAGGGGAGGGCAATCAGCCCCAGCATTTT. Amino acid sequence: CATTGEGNQPQHF.